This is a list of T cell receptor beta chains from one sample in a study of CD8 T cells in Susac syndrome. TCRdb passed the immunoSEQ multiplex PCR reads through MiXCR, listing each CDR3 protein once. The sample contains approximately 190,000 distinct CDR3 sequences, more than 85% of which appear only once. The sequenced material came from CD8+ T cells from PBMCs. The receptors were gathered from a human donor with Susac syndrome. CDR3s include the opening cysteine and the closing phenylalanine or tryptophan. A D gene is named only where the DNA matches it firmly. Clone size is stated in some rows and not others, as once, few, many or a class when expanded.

TGTGCCAGCAAGGACAGGGGTTTGTATCAGCCCCAGCATTTT	CASKDRGLYQPQHF	TRBV27	TRBD1	TRBJ1-5	.
TGTGCCAGCAGTTACTCCGACCTGGGCGATTATAGCAATCAGCCCCAGCATTTT	CASSYSDLGDYSNQPQHF	TRBV6-5	.	TRBJ1-5	.
TGTGCCTGGAGGAAGAACGAGGGGGTACATGAGCAGTTCTTC	CAWRKNEGVHEQFF	TRBV30	.	TRBJ2-1	.
TGTGCCAGCAGCTCGGGACAGGAAGGCAATGAGCAGTTCTTC	CASSSGQEGNEQFF	TRBV7-3	TRBD1	TRBJ2-1	.
TGTGCCAGCAGCCCCCCCGGGGGGGCCTACGAGCAGTACTTC	CASSPPGGAYEQYF	TRBV9	TRBD2	TRBJ2-7	.
TGTGCCAGCAGCTTCGGGGACGATAATTCACCCCTCCACTTT	CASSFGDDNSPLHF	TRBV7-6	.	TRBJ1-6	.
TGTGCCAGCGGCTTGGGATCCAGGGCGGGGAGGCTCAGCACAGATACGCAGTATTTT	CASGLGSRAGRLSTDTQYF	TRBV5-4	.	TRBJ2-3	.
TGTGCCTTCCAGTTAGGCGGGGGGGCACTTACCCAAGAGACCCAGTACTTC	CAFQLGGGALTQETQYF	TRBV30	TRBD2	TRBJ2-5	.
TGTGCCAGCAGACCTACCACAGGCGATTTAGTCATATCGTACGAGCAGTACTTC	CASRPTTGDLVISYEQYF	TRBV28	.	TRBJ2-7	.
TGTGCCAGCACCCTCGACGACAGGACCTACGAGCAGTACTTC	CASTLDDRTYEQYF	TRBV7-9	.	TRBJ2-7	.
TGCGCCAGCAGTCAATCGTGTGCAGGGACCGACTCCTACGAGCAGTACTTC	CASSQSCAGTDSYEQYF	TRBV23-1	.	TRBJ2-7	once
TGCGCCAGCAGCCAGGGACTAGCGGGACATGAGCAGTTCTTC	CASSQGLAGHEQFF	TRBV4-1	TRBD2	TRBJ2-1	.
TGTGCCAGCAGCCCGAATGAGGGGGCCTATTCACCCCTCCACTTT	CASSPNEGAYSPLHF	TRBV3-1	TRBD1	TRBJ1-6	.
TGCAGTGCACAGAAACGAGGAGAAGAGTGGCAAGAGACCCAGTACTTC	CSAQKRGEEWQETQYF	TRBV20-1	.	TRBJ2-5	.
TGCAGTGCTAGACCCACGGGACGGACCTTGCAGCCCCAGCATTTT	CSARPTGRTLQPQHF	TRBV20-1	.	TRBJ1-5	.
TGTGCCAGTCGTTACAGGGAAACGAATCAGCCCCAGCATTTT	CASRYRETNQPQHF	TRBV19	.	TRBJ1-5	.
TGTGCCAGCAGCGTAACAGCGAACTCCTATAATTCACCCCTCCACTTT	CASSVTANSYNSPLHF	TRBV9	.	TRBJ1-6	.
TGTGCCAGCACCTTAGGGACTTCCTCCCCCTACACCTTC	CASTLGTSSPYTF	TRBV7-9	.	TRBJ1-2	.
TGTGCCAGCAGTTACTCGGGGGGCAACACTGAAGCTTTCTTT	CASSYSGGNTEAFF	TRBV6-5	.	TRBJ1-1	few
TGTGCCAGCAGATTCTATTCGGGAGGAAACACCATATATTTT	CASRFYSGGNTIYF	TRBV5-6	.	TRBJ1-3	once
TGCAGTGCCGACGGTCACGACTATAACACTGAAGCTTTCTTT	CSADGHDYNTEAFF	TRBV20-1	.	TRBJ1-1	.
TGTGCCAGCAGCCAAGAAGTTACCGGGACAGTCGGCAATCAGCCCCAGCATTTT	CASSQEVTGTVGNQPQHF	TRBV4-2	TRBD1	TRBJ1-5	.
TGTGCCAGCAGCGTAGGACACACTAATAATGAGCAGTTCTTC	CASSVGHTNNEQFF	TRBV9	.	TRBJ2-1	.